Below are 14 T cell receptor beta chains sequenced from a single sample in a study of identical twins. Using its own MiXCR run on the 5' RACE reads, TCRdb lists one record per CDR3 protein. Among roughly 200,000 distinct CDR3 sequences, less than 20% were seen once, and the ten largest hold 40%. This sample also belongs to another study, concerning T cells expressing NK-cell markers.

Source material: CD8+ T cells sorted from blood. The receptors shown here come from a woman between 18 and 29 years old in good health.

Only a few counts were recorded for this clonotype. The rearrangement uses TRBV29-1 and TRBJ1-2; 7 positions agree with TRBD1. Germline CDR1 is SQVTM and CDR2 is ANQGSEA. The CDR3 totals 13 residues. V lost 1 base and J lost 7; bases outside the gene matches: 6. As DNA, the CDR3 is TGCAGCGTTGAAGGTCCTGGACAGGTTGGCTACACCTTC. This translates into CSVEGPGQVGYTF. The full variable domain, in which reference TRBV29-1 and TRBJ1-2 provide the parts outside the CDR3, is SAVISQKPSRDICQRGTSLTIQCQVDSQVTMMFWYRQQPGQSLTLIATANQGSEATYESGFVIDKFPISRPNLTFSTLTVSNMSPEDSSIYLCSVEGPGQVGYTFGSGTRLTVV.

The chain employs TRBV7-9 and TRBJ2-1; TRBD1 agrees at 7 bases. V gave up 9 bases and J gave up 5 bases; unmatched junction bases: 4. This CDR3 is 12 amino acids long. CDR1 is SEHNR and CDR2 is FQNEAQ in the germline V gene (reference sequence). The CDR3 loop is CARGDSHNEQFF. The CDR3 DNA reads TGTGCCAGGGGGGACAGCCACAATGAGCAGTTCTTC.

The chain employs TRBV5-1 and TRBJ1-6, with TRBD1 identical over 8 bases. The CDR3 loop spans 15 amino acids. V shed 0 bases and J 10 bases; nucleotides not matched to a gene: 6. CDR1 is SGHRS, CDR2 YFSETQ, per germline. The CDR3 DNA sequence: TGCGCCAGCAGCTTGGGAGGACAGGGAAACTCACCCCTCCACTTT. It codes for CASSLGGQGNSPLHF. The full variable domain, completed using reference TRBV5-1 and TRBJ1-6, is KAGVTQTPRYLIKTRGQQVTLSCSPISGHRSVSWYQQTPGQGLQFLFEYFSETQRNKGNFPGRFSGRQFSNSRSEMNVSTLELGDSALYLCASSLGGQGNSPLHFGNGTRLTVT.

This clonotype was detected a few times. The chain recombines TRBV27 with TRBJ2-1; the D gene is possibly TRBD2 (5 bases). CDR1 is MNHEY, CDR2 SMNVEV, per germline (reference sequence). V dropped 3 bases and J dropped 9 bases, with 12 bases sitting between them. The CDR3 has 13 residues. The CDR3 region has the DNA TGTGCCAGCAGTTTGGGGAGATCTAGTGAGCAGTTCTTC. It yields the protein CASSLGRSSEQFF.

The chain uses TRBV12-3 or TRBV12-4 and TRBJ2-3, with 7 bases that match TRBD2. J was trimmed by 1 base and V by 5 bases; bases with no gene match: 9. The CDR3 consists of 16 residues. CDR3 sequence reads: CASSIRAGWGTDTQYF. The CDR3 DNA is TGTGCCAGCAGTATCCGAGCGGGGTGGGGCACAGATACGCAGTATTTT.

This clonotype turned up a few times. The genes are TRBV6-5 and TRBJ2-7; unclear D gene. Trimming left V 1 base short and J 7 bases short, with 14 bases between. Germline V gene sequence: CDR1 MNHEY, CDR2 SVGAGI. The CDR3 totals 14 residues. The CDR3 DNA is TGTGCCAGCAGTTACTTTAGCCCTCCACAAGAGCAGTACTTC. It translates to CASSYFSPPQEQYF.

This clonotype came up a few times. The chain couples TRBV7-2 to TRBJ1-6, with D unresolved. V lost 7 bases and J 0 bases, leaving 13 bases between the germline ends. Per the germline V gene, CDR1 is SGHTA and CDR2 is FQGNSA. The CDR3 covers 16 residues. The CDR3 DNA sequence: TGTGCCAGCACGAGTTGGGAAAGCTCCTATAATTCACCCCTCCACTTT. The encoded protein is CASTSWESSYNSPLHF. The complete variable domain, with remaining parts taken from reference TRBV7-2 and TRBJ1-6, reads GAGVSQSPSNKVTEKGKDVELRCDPISGHTALYWYRQSLGQGLEFLIYFQGNSAPDKSGLPSDRFSAERTGGSVSTLTIQRTQQEDSAVYLCASTSWESSYNSPLHFGNGTRLTVT.

This clonotype was seen more than once but under ten times. The chain recombines TRBV19 with TRBJ2-3; TRBD2 agrees at 7 bases. The CDR3 has 14 amino acids. Germline V gene sequence: CDR1 LNHDA, CDR2 SQIVND (reference sequence). The junction had 6 bases not matched to a gene; V was cut back by 5 bases and J by 4 bases. The CDR3 coding sequence is TGTGCCAGTAGTTCCGGGACTAACGCAGATACGCAGTATTTT. Translated: CASSSGTNADTQYF.

This clonotype showed up just a few times. V gene TRBV11-2 combines with J gene TRBJ2-3; D unclear. The length of the CDR3 is 11 residues. Germline V gene sequence: CDR1 SGHAT, CDR2 FQNNGV. Trimming removed 5 bases from V and 4 bases from J, with 4 bases in between. The CDR3 loop is CASSASDTQYF. CDR3 in DNA: TGTGCCAGCAGCGCATCAGATACGCAGTATTTT.

The chain joins TRBV12-5 to TRBJ2-1; 7 bases align to TRBD1. Germline CDR1 and CDR2: LGHNT and FRNRAP. The CDR3 sequence is 17 residues long. The V gene end was trimmed by 2 bases and the J gene end by 4 bases; junction bases not matched to a gene: 11. The CDR3, as DNA: TGTGCTAGTGGTTTGCCTCGACAGGGTAGAGGGTACAATGAGCAGTTCTTC. Amino acids: CASGLPRQGRGYNEQFF. The whole variable domain, filled in from reference TRBV12-5 and TRBJ2-1, reads DARVTQTPRHKVTEMGQEVTMRCQPILGHNTVFWYRQTMMQGLELLAYFRNRAPLDDSGMPKDRFSAEMPDATLATLKIQPSEPRDSAVYFCASGLPRQGRGYNEQFFGPGTRLTVL.

CDR3 in DNA: TGTGCCAGCAGTCTCGGGAGGAGCGAACTGTTTTTT. Protein sequence: CASSLGRSELFF. The V and J genes are TRBV12-3 or TRBV12-4 and TRBJ1-4; D gene unclear. The CDR3 totals 12 residues. Trimming stripped 5 bases from V and 12 bases from J, with 13 bases between.

The chain carries TRBV27 and TRBJ1-1; D may be TRBD1 (5 bases). V was pared by 4 bases and J by 4 bases, with 13 bases between. Germline V CDR1 and CDR2: MNHEY, SMNVEV (reference sequence). The CDR3 has 14 residues. This CDR3 is CASSSGTATTEAFF. In DNA form, the CDR3 reads TGTGCCAGCAGTTCCGGGACTGCCACCACTGAAGCTTTCTTT.

The chain couples TRBV27 to TRBJ1-2; unclear D gene. The CDR3 is 13 amino acids. Germline assignment: CDR1 MNHEY and CDR2 SMNVEV (reference sequence). V dropped 5 bases and J dropped 7 bases, with 14 bases sitting between them. CDR3 sequence: CASSEAPGSGYTF. The CDR3 nucleotides read TGTGCCAGCAGTGAGGCCCCCGGTTCTGGCTACACCTTC.

This chain links TRBV29-1 with TRBJ1-1, with 7 bases aligning to TRBD1. Looked up from germline, CDR1 is SQVTM and CDR2 is ANQGSEA. V lost 7 bases and J lost 0; bases outside the gene matches: 8. CDR3 length: 14 amino acids. DNA for the CDR3: TGCAGCGACGCCTCACAGGGGTTGAACACTGAAGCTTTCTTT. Encoded protein: CSDASQGLNTEAFF.